Below, one T cell receptor (beta chain) is given with its context. The ends lost 5 bases at V and 2 bases at J; junction bases unmatched: 7. This CDR3 is built from 16 residues. CDR1 is SGHTA, CDR2 FQGTGA, per germline. This sample was included in a study of cytomegalovirus exposure and HLA in healthy donors. The PCR made use of 60 Vbeta and 13 Jbeta primers. Measured with immunoSEQ multiplex PCR; TCRdb has only the in-frame clones, and not every one. The sample holds 85,000 to 100,000 clones; 75% to 85% are singletons and the top ten take 2.5% to 3.5%. Sequencing was performed on PBMCs. This TCR came from a male donor in good health and CMV-seropositive. The chain couples TRBV7-3 to TRBJ2-2; 8 positions agree with TRBD1. This chain's CDR3 is CASSRQGARNTGELFF. CDR3 coding DNA: TGTGCCAGCAGCCGGCAGGGGGCGCGAAACACCGGGGAGCTGTTTTTT. The full variable domain, completed using reference TRBV7-3 and TRBJ2-2, is GAGVSQTPSNKVTEKGKYVELRCDPISGHTALYWYRQSLGQGPEFLIYFQGTGAADDSGLPNDRFFAVRPEGSVSTLKIQRTERGDSAVYLCASSRQGARNTGELFFGEGSRLTVL.